This TCR beta chain stems from a study of spatial heterogeneity in lung cancer. Study-level results: Mutation tallies in tumors tracked expanded intratumoral alpha and beta TCR counts. Coverage estimated for tumor T cells reached 5.5% to 8.5% for alpha chains and roughly 13% for beta chains.

Time point described: sample taken at primary tumor resection. No cell sorting; template was whole RNA from tumor, lung tissue or PBMC. V was pared by 5 bases and J by 10 bases, with 6 bases of the junction left unmatched. The CDR3 has 14 amino acids. TCRdb recomputed calls from the 5' RACE reads with MiXCR, one row per CDR3 protein. The sample shows approximately 94,000 distinct CDR3 sequences, approximately 4.4% of them seen only once. This clonotype was counted ten times or more. Its antigen is currently unknown. The specimen was lung tumor tissue, collected at surgery. The TCR was taken from a male donor with early-stage non-small cell lung cancer. J is TRBJ2-6 and V is TRBV12-3 or TRBV12-4, with 9 positions matching TRBD1. The CDR3 protein is CASSLRQGVNVLTF. The CDR3 nucleotides are TGTGCCAGCAGTCTCCGACAGGGGGTTAACGTCCTGACTTTC.